Each of the 20 T cell receptor beta chains below was sequenced from the same sample in a study of T cell responses to AZD1222 COVID-19 vaccine. Profiling relied on immunoSEQ multiplex PCR, and the TCRdb table lists in-frame clones only, not all of them. The table shows 90,000 to 150,000 clones, with over 75% occurring only once. The input for sequencing was peripheral blood, taken on day 0 of AZD1222 vaccination. The receptor source for this set is an adult in good health.

V and J are TRBV6-6 and TRBJ1-2; 8 bases line up with TRBD1. This CDR3 comprises 14 residues. Germline CDR1 is MNHNY and CDR2 is SVGAGI (reference sequence). J lost 1 base, V lost 6 bases, and 4 bases had no gene match. CDR3 coding DNA: TGTGCCAGCAGCGGACAGGGAAGTAACTATGGCTACACCTTC. Translation gives CASSGQGSNYGYTF.

This rearrangement joins TRBV7-8 to TRBJ2-4; D is perhaps TRBD1 (5 bases). The CDR3 runs 17 residues. V lost 0 bases and J lost 0, with 12 bases in between. The V gene's germline CDR1 is SGHVS and CDR2 FQNEAQ. CDR3 sequence: CASSLAPGLIAKNIQYF. The CDR3 bases are TGTGCCAGCAGCTTAGCGCCAGGGCTAATAGCCAAAAACATTCAGTACTTC.

V is TRBV5-1 and J is TRBJ2-7; weak D call: TRBD1 (6 bases). Germline CDR1 SGHRS, CDR2 YFSETQ. The ends were cut back, 0 bases at V and 8 bases at J, with 15 bases in the middle. This CDR3 contains 14 residues. Here the CDR3 reads CASSLGDKDLQQYF. The CDR3 DNA reads TGCGCCAGCAGCTTGGGGGACAAGGACCTCCAGCAGTACTTC.

The chain employs TRBV3-1 (or the pseudogene TRBV3-2) and TRBJ2-3, with 9 positions matching TRBD2. V dropped 8 bases and J dropped 4; count of bases not matched to a gene: 7. CDR1 and CDR2 from the germline V gene are LGHDT and YNNKEL (reference sequence). The CDR3 extends over 14 amino acids. CDR3 loop: CASDSRGGSDTQYF. The CDR3 DNA reads TGTGCCAGCGATTCGCGGGGGGGCTCAGATACGCAGTATTTT.

The rearrangement links TRBV7-2 to TRBJ2-7; 10 bases fit TRBD2. With 5 bases clipped from V and 0 bases from J, the junction kept 7 bases outside the gene matches. This CDR3 is built from 16 residues. The germline CDR1 and CDR2 sequences are SGHTA and FQGNSA. DNA of the CDR3: TGTGCCAGCAGCGACGTAAGGACTAGCGGCTCCTACGAGCAGTACTTC. This encodes CASSDVRTSGSYEQYF.

CDR3 loop: CAISEVGGAGFTQYF. Written as DNA, the CDR3 is TGTGCCATCAGTGAGGTTGGGGGCGCAGGGTTTACCCAGTACTTC. The V gene is TRBV10-3, the J gene TRBJ2-5; weak D call: TRBD1 (6 bases). There are 15 residues in the CDR3. Trimming cost V 2 bases and J 8 bases, with 18 bases left between them. The germline V gene has CDR1 ENHRY and CDR2 SYGVKD.

This clone was seen only once. The chain couples TRBV19 to TRBJ1-2; D gene ambiguous. The CDR3 has 13 residues. V gave up 3 bases and J gave up 6 bases, with 11 bases separating them. In germline, CDR1 is LNHDA, CDR2 SQIVND (reference sequence). The CDR3 DNA reads as TGTGCCAGTAGTATTCTTCGTGTGGATGGCTACACCTTC. Amino acid sequence: CASSILRVDGYTF. Together with reference TRBV19 and TRBJ1-2, the CDR3 gives the full variable domain: DGGITQSPKYLFRKEGQNVTLSCEQNLNHDAMYWYRQDPGQGLRLIYYSQIVNDFQKGDIAEGYSVSREKKESFPLTVTSAQKNPTAFYLCASSILRVDGYTFGSGTRLTVV.

This clone has more than one count but fewer than ten. This chain joins TRBV5-4 and TRBJ2-7; 8 nucleotides align to TRBD1. The CDR3 length is 14 residues. Germline CDR1 and CDR2: SGHNT and YYREEE (reference sequence). The V segment lost 6 bases and the J segment 3 bases; nucleotides outside the gene matches: 8. This CDR3 reads CASKPDRAGYEQYF. The CDR3 DNA sequence: TGTGCCAGCAAACCGGACAGGGCGGGCTACGAGCAGTACTTC.

This chain uses TRBV7-9 with TRBJ2-7; TRBD2 might be the D (5 bases). Per the germline V gene, CDR1 is SEHNR and CDR2 is FQNEAQ (reference sequence). The CDR3 extends over 11 amino acids. V was shortened by 6 bases and J by 4 bases, with 7 bases between the two germline ends. CDR3 sequence: CASRDSYEQYF. CDR3 DNA sequence: TGTGCCAGCAGGGACTCGTACGAGCAGTACTTC. Full variable domain (remainder filled in from reference TRBV7-9 and TRBJ2-7): DTGVSQNPRHKITKRGQNVTFRCDPISEHNRLYWYRQTLGQGPEFLTYFQNEAQLEKSRLLSDRFSAERPKGSFSTLEIQRTEQGDSAMYLCASRDSYEQYFGPGTRLTVT.

The V and J genes are TRBV5-4 and TRBJ2-2, with TRBD2 as a possible D gene (6 bases). The CDR3 covers 15 residues. Trimming stripped 4 bases from V and 4 bases from J, with 14 bases between. Germline V gene data show CDR1 as SGHNT and CDR2 as YYREEE (reference sequence). The CDR3 region is CASSLLGGTTGELFF. The CDR3 region has the DNA TGTGCCAGCAGCCTACTAGGAGGGACCACCGGGGAGCTGTTTTTT.

This sequence joins TRBV6-5 and TRBJ1-2, with a weak D call TRBD1 (5 bases). The germline CDR1 and CDR2 sequences are MNHEY and SVGAGI. This CDR3 has 13 amino acids. Trimming took off 2 bases at V and 8 bases at J, with 12 bases between the two ends. Here the CDR3 reads CASSYGSWGGYTF. The CDR3 DNA follows: TGTGCCAGCAGTTACGGGTCCTGGGGGGGCTACACCTTC.

The chain is built from TRBV5-1 and TRBJ1-2; D remains ambiguous. The CDR3 runs 15 residues. Trimming took 0 bases from V and 5 from J, leaving 14 bases between them. The V gene's germline CDR1 is SGHRS and CDR2 YFSETQ. This CDR3 is CASSLAPGYEYGYTF. CDR3 sequence (DNA): TGCGCCAGCAGCTTGGCACCGGGGTATGAGTATGGCTACACCTTC. Supplemented by reference TRBV5-1 and TRBJ1-2, the full variable domain reads KAGVTQTPRYLIKTRGQQVTLSCSPISGHRSVSWYQQTPGQGLQFLFEYFSETQRNKGNFPGRFSGRQFSNSRSEMNVSTLELGDSALYLCASSLAPGYEYGYTFGSGTRLTVV.

This clone was picked up one time. The chain uses TRBV25-1 and TRBJ2-1, with D tentatively TRBD1 or TRBD2 (5 bases each). Deletions cut 9 bases from V and 4 bases from J, with 16 bases between. The germline V gene has CDR1 MGHDK and CDR2 SYGVNS. This CDR3 is built from 14 residues. CDR3 sequence (DNA): TGTGCCAGTCGCGAGGGACCATCGTACAATGAGCAGTTCTTC. It specifies CASREGPSYNEQFF.

The CDR3 is CASSGRTSGGRAYNEQFF. CDR3 nucleotide sequence: TGTGCCAGCAGTGGGAGAACTAGCGGGGGCCGGGCCTACAATGAGCAGTTCTTC. The V gene is TRBV2, the J gene TRBJ2-1; the match to TRBD2 covers 11 bases. The CDR3 consists of 18 residues. Germline V gene data show CDR1 as SNHLY and CDR2 as FYNNEI. With 4 bases clipped from V and 2 bases from J, the junction kept 10 bases outside the gene matches.

The chain is built from TRBV6-5 and TRBJ1-1; D is unclear. Germline lookup yields CDR1 MNHEY and CDR2 SVGAGI. Trimming pared 11 bases from V and 0 bases from J, leaving 13 bases between. There are 13 residues in the CDR3. DNA of the CDR3: TGTGCCCACGTCGACCGCATGAACACTGAAGCTTTCTTT. This codes for CAHVDRMNTEAFF.

V gene TRBV5-1 combines with J gene TRBJ1-2; perhaps TRBD1 as D (5 bases). The CDR3 runs to 14 residues. Germline V lookup: CDR1 SGHRS, CDR2 YFSETQ. V lost 4 bases and J lost 3, with 13 bases in between. CDR3 sequence (DNA): TGCGCCAGCAGCATGGACGGGGGTGACTATGGCTACACCTTC. Protein sequence: CASSMDGGDYGYTF.

The chain joins TRBV6-2 or TRBV6-3 to TRBJ2-2; D unresolved. V shed 5 bases and J shed 9 bases, with 13 bases lying between them. The CDR3 sequence is 13 residues long. The germline V gene encodes CDR1 MNHEY and CDR2 SVGEGT. CDR3 sequence (DNA): TGTGCCAGCAGTCCACCTTTGAGCAGGGAGCTGTTTTTT. Protein product: CASSPPLSRELFF.

The chain carries TRBV11-1 and TRBJ2-7; 7 bases agree with TRBD2. Germline assignment: CDR1 SGHAT and CDR2 FQDESV (reference sequence). The trim removed 4 bases at V and 3 bases at J, leaving 9 bases unmatched. The CDR3 runs 15 residues. The CDR3 loop is CASSSLGAGFYEQYF. DNA of the CDR3: TGTGCCAGCAGCTCCCTAGGAGCGGGATTCTACGAGCAGTACTTC.

The chain uses TRBV19 and TRBJ1-3; a weak D match, TRBD1 (6 bases). Germline V gene lookup returns CDR1 LNHDA and CDR2 SQIVND (reference sequence). The CDR3 is 14 residues long. Trimming shortened V by 9 bases and J by 0 bases, and 12 bases separated the two germline ends. CDR3 in amino acids: CASQGWISGNTIYF. CDR3 DNA sequence: TGTGCCAGCCAGGGGTGGATCTCTGGAAACACCATATATTTT.

The chain recombines TRBV28 with TRBJ2-4; TRBD1 agrees at 7 bases. Germline trimming cut 3 bases from V and 2 bases from J; bases unmatched to any gene: 10. The CDR3 spans 17 residues. The germline V gene encodes CDR1 MDHEN and CDR2 SYDVKM. CDR3 region: CASSLTGPASPKNIQYF. CDR3 DNA: TGTGCCAGCAGTTTGACAGGGCCTGCCAGTCCCAAAAACATTCAGTACTTC.